This T cell receptor beta chain was recorded in a study of regulatory T cells in long-lasting Graves disease. Study outcomes and limitations: Persistent disease showed a preference for TRBV28, TRBJ1-2 and TRBJ2-5.

Germline loops: CDR1 ENHRY, CDR2 SYGVKD. The CDR3 is made up of 16 amino acids. Germline trimming cut 4 bases from V and 2 bases from J; bases unmatched to any gene: 10. Time point specified: persistent/refractory GD, antithyroid drugs over 5 years with positive TRAb. Scientists built the TCR library using RNA that was extracted from PBMCs. Patients with Graves' disease were diagnosed by American Thyroid Association guidelines. Around 10 milliliters of peripheral blood were drawn into EDTA tubes. Both iRepertoire HTBI primers and Arm-PCR of CDR3 regions were used to build the TCR beta libraries. As originally analysed: Samples jointly harbored fewer than 70 TRBV and some 13 TRBJ segments. TCRdb re-analysed the multiplex PCR reads in MiXCR, keeping a single row per CDR3 protein. The V and J calls and clone size come from TCRdb's table, not from the authors' own analysis. Among over 250,000 distinct CDR3 sequences listed, 22% were seen once.

This clonotype has more than one count but fewer than ten. Its antigen is not known. The receptor's source is a female donor with Graves disease. The sample here was peripheral blood mononuclear cells (PBMCs), taken when the disease was refractory, from a patient treated with antithyroid drugs. The chain couples TRBV10-3 to TRBJ2-7; 8 bases fit TRBD1. The CDR3 region is CAISGTPDRAPYEQYF. CDR3 nucleotides: TGTGCCATCAGTGGGACCCCGGACAGGGCCCCCTACGAGCAGTACTTC.